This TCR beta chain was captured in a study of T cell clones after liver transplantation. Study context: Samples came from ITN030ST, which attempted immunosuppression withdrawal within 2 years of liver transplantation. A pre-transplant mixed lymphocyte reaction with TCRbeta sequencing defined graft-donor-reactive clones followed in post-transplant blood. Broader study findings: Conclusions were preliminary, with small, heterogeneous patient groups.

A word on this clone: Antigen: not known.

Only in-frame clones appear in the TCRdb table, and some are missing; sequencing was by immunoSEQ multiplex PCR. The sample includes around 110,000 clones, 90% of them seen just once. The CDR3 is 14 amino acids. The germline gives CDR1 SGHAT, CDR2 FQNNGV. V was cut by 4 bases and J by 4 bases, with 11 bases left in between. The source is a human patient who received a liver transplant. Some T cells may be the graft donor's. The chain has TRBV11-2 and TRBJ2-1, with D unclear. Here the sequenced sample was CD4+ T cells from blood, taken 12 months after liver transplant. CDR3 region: CASSSRRPYNEQFF. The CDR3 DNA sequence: TGTGCCAGCAGCTCACGACGGCCTTACAATGAGCAGTTCTTC.